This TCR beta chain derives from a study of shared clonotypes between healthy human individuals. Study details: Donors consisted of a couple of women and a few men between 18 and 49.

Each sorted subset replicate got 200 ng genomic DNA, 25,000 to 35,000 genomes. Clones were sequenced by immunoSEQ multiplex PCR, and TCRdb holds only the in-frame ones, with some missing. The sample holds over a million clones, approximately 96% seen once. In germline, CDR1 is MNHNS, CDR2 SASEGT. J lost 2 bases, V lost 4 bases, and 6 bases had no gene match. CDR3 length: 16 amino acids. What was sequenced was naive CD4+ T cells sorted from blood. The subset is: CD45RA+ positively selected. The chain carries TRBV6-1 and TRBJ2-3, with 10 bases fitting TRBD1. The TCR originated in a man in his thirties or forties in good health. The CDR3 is CASSVRTGGSTDTQYF. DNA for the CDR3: TGTGCCAGCAGTGTCAGGACAGGGGGGTCCACAGATACGCAGTATTTT.